Following are 22 T cell receptor beta chains from one sample sequenced in a study of monozygotic twins with inflammatory bowel disease. Using the 5' RACE reads, TCRdb records one entry per CDR3 protein without DNA. The sample spans under 200,000 distinct CDR3 sequences; the ten largest clones claim approximately 3%. The sequenced sample was blood. Source of these receptors: a human donor with ulcerative colitis or Crohn's disease, or a healthy co-twin of an affected twin (not recorded which).

The chain recombines TRBV3-1 with TRBJ1-5; TCRdb's D gene call, TRBD1, goes unchecked for lack of DNA. CDR3 size: 14 residues. CDR1 is LGHDT and CDR2 is YNNKEL in the germline V gene (reference sequence). The CDR3: CASSPMTGSQPQHF. Drawing the rest from reference TRBV3-1 and TRBJ1-5, the complete variable domain is DTAVSQTPKYLVTQMGNDKSIKCEQNLGHDTMYWYKQDSKKFLKIMFSYNNKELIINETVPNRFSPKSPDKAHLNLHINSLELGDSAVYFCASSPMTGSQPQHFGDGTRLSIL.

The chain has TRBV29-1 and TRBJ2-4; TCRdb's D call of TRBD1 is untestable without DNA. The germline V gene encodes CDR1 SQVTM and CDR2 ANQGSEA. The CDR3 consists of 13 residues. This CDR3 is CSAQTGGANIQYF.

The rearrangement joins TRBV6-5 to TRBJ2-1; the D gene TCRdb calls, TRBD2, cannot be checked with no DNA. The CDR3 has 14 amino acids. Germline V gene lookup returns CDR1 MNHEY and CDR2 SVGAGI. CDR3: CASSYLAGVAEQFF.

The chain combines TRBV20-1 with TRBJ1-5. This CDR3 has 13 residues. Germline V CDR1 and CDR2: DFQATT, SNEGSKA (reference sequence). CDR3 protein: CSAREAIDQPQHF.

The V call is TRBV7-8, the J call TRBJ2-5. CDR1 and CDR2 (germline): SGHVS, FQNEAQ. This CDR3 has 14 residues. CDR3 sequence: CASSLVQVQETQYF.

The gene calls are TRBV5-6 and TRBJ2-6; TCRdb picks TRBD1, but there is no DNA to check that call. Per germline, CDR1 SGHDT and CDR2 YYEEEE. This CDR3 comprises 16 residues. The chain's CDR3 is CASSLRFPPGANVLTF.

This sequence joins TRBV6-1 and TRBJ1-5; there is no DNA to check the TCRdb D call of TRBD1. Germline CDR1 is MNHNS and CDR2 is SASEGT. CDR3 length equals 15 residues. This CDR3 reads CASSGSGGQGQPQHF.

The V and J genes are TRBV6-1 and TRBJ2-7; there is no DNA to check the TCRdb D call of TRBD2. Per the germline V gene, CDR1 is MNHNS and CDR2 is SASEGT. The CDR3 extends over 14 amino acids. CDR3 amino acids: CASSPGRGGYEQYF.

This sequence joins TRBV2 and TRBJ2-4; TCRdb designates TRBD1, a call that cannot be tested without DNA. The CDR3 covers 18 residues. Germline CDR1 is SNHLY and CDR2 is FYNNEI. The CDR3 loop is CASSGLTLPTGGVNIQYF. The complete variable domain, with remaining parts taken from reference TRBV2 and TRBJ2-4, reads EPEVTQTPSHQVTQMGQEVILRCVPISNHLYFYWYRQILGQKVEFLVSFYNNEISEKSEIFDDQFSVERPDGSNFTLKIRSTKLEDSAMYFCASSGLTLPTGGVNIQYFGAGTRLSVL.

The chain employs TRBV11-2 and TRBJ2-5. Looked up from germline, CDR1 is SGHAT and CDR2 is FQNNGV. The CDR3 sequence is 15 residues long. The chain's CDR3 is CASSFTYRIQETQYF.

The CDR3: CASAPDLRLDTQYF. This sequence joins TRBV12-5 and TRBJ2-3; TCRdb's assignment of TRBD1 cannot be checked, as there is no DNA. CDR3 length: 14 residues. CDR1 is LGHNT and CDR2 is FRNRAP in the germline V gene.

The chain has TRBV6-1 and TRBJ2-7; no DNA is available, so the TRBD1 call from TCRdb remains unchecked. In germline, CDR1 is MNHNS, CDR2 SASEGT. CDR3 length: 14 amino acids. The CDR3 region is CASSRDSETYEQYF.

The gene calls are TRBV12-3 or TRBV12-4 and TRBJ1-3; TCRdb proposes TRBD1, but this gene call is untestable without DNA. There are 15 residues in the CDR3. This CDR3 reads CASSLGGASGNTIYF.

CDR3: CAISGTGTIKTQYF. The rearrangement links TRBV10-3 to TRBJ2-5; TCRdb's assignment of TRBD1 cannot be checked, as there is no DNA. The CDR3 consists of 14 residues. Looked up from germline, CDR1 is ENHRY and CDR2 is SYGVKD.

The chain couples TRBV5-1 to TRBJ2-7. Germline CDR1 is SGHRS and CDR2 is YFSETQ. The CDR3 length is 14 residues. CDR3 in amino acids: CASSLVGEGYEQYF.

V gene TRBV28 combines with J gene TRBJ2-5. The CDR3 has 13 residues. CDR1 is MDHEN, CDR2 SYDVKM, per germline. The chain's CDR3 is CASRTRREETQYF. Full variable domain (rest looked up from reference TRBV28 and TRBJ2-5): DVKVTQSSRYLVKRTGEKVFLECVQDMDHENMFWYRQDPGLGLRLIYFSYDVKMKEKGDIPEGYSVSREKKERFSLILESASTNQTSMYLCASRTRREETQYFGPGTRLLVL.

The chain is built from TRBV6-2 or TRBV6-3 and TRBJ1-5. CDR3 length: 14 amino acids. Germline lookup yields CDR1 MNHEY and CDR2 SVGEGT. The CDR3 sequence is CASIKGGSNQPQHF.

J is TRBJ2-1 and V is TRBV14; TCRdb designates TRBD2, a call that cannot be tested without DNA. The CDR3 has 18 residues. In germline, CDR1 is SGHDN, CDR2 FVKESK. This CDR3 is CASSQVAASGSSYNEQFF.

The chain couples TRBV20-1 to TRBJ2-1; TCRdb's D gene call, TRBD2, goes unchecked for lack of DNA. Germline V gives CDR1 DFQATT, CDR2 SNEGSKA (reference sequence). CDR3 length: 14 residues. CDR3 sequence: CSARPGGAYNEQFF.

The rearrangement uses TRBV20-1 and TRBJ2-7; the TCRdb D gene call, TRBD2, has no DNA to confirm it. This CDR3 region has 15 residues. Germline-derived CDR1 and CDR2 are DFQATT and SNEGSKA (reference sequence). CDR3 in amino acids: CSATRPASGLYEQYF.

The V call is TRBV12-3 or TRBV12-4, the J call TRBJ1-2. This CDR3 contains 11 residues. The CDR3 loop is CASRGRPGYTF.

This sequence joins TRBV12-3 or TRBV12-4 and TRBJ1-2; TCRdb names TRBD1, which stays unverified in the absence of DNA. The CDR3 is 17 residues long. CDR3 sequence: CASRGQAQSRTNYGYTF.